This is a list of T cell receptor beta chains from one sample in a study of STAT5B mutations in CD4+ large granular lymphocyte leukemia. Clones were sequenced by immunoSEQ multiplex PCR, and TCRdb holds only the in-frame ones, with some missing. Of almost 8,500 clones in the sample, roughly 90% were seen once. The sample taken for sequencing was PBMCs. These receptors were taken from a woman between 65 and 79 years old with CD4+ T-cell large granular lymphocyte leukemia. Each CDR3 is given with its conserved first and last residue. Fields, in order: CDR3 protein, CDR3 DNA, clone size, D gene, J gene, V gene. The D gene is left open where the match is weak. The size of a clone is reported for some rows only, either as once, few or many, or as a class for expanded clones.

CASSLSRTGGNEKLFF | TGTGCCAGCAGCTTAAGCAGGACAGGGGGTAATGAAAAACTGTTTTTT | NA | TRBD1 | TRBJ1-4 | TRBV7-9
CASSQMRGGNIQYF | TGCGCCAGCAGCCAAATGCGGGGGGGGAACATTCAGTACTTC | NA | TRBD2 | TRBJ2-4 | TRBV4-3
CASSSSGANSYEQYF | TGTGCCAGCAGCTCAAGCGGGGCCAATTCCTACGAGCAGTACTTC | NA | TRBD2 | TRBJ2-7 | TRBV7-2
CASSYGSNEQFF | TGTGCCAGCAGCTACGGAAGCAATGAGCAGTTCTTC | NA | NA | TRBJ2-1 | TRBV7-2
CASSLELAVGELFF | TGCGCCAGCAGCTTGGAACTAGCGGTCGGGGAGCTGTTTTTT | NA | TRBD2 | TRBJ2-2 | TRBV5-1
CASSSRWAFNQPQHF | TGTGCCAGCAGCTCCAGGTGGGCGTTCAATCAGCCCCAGCATTTT | NA | NA | TRBJ1-5 | TRBV5-6
CASSAGQGAYNEQFF | TGTGCCAGTAGTGCGGGACAGGGGGCCTACAATGAGCAGTTCTTC | NA | TRBD1 | TRBJ2-1 | TRBV19
CASSLRGPYEQYF | TGCGCCAGCAGCTTACGGGGCCCCTACGAGCAGTACTTC | NA | NA | TRBJ2-7 | TRBV5-1
CASSLDSLQETQYF | TGCGCCAGCAGCCTCGACAGTCTCCAAGAGACCCAGTACTTC | NA | NA | TRBJ2-5 | TRBV5-1
CASSLERGGTIYF | TGTGCCAGCAGCTTAGAGAGAGGAGGCACCATATATTTT | NA | NA | TRBJ1-3 | TRBV7-2
CASAKSPGGAYEQYF | TGTGCCAGCGCAAAGTCCCCAGGGGGTGCCTACGAGCAGTACTTC | NA | TRBD1 | TRBJ2-7 | TRBV6-5
CATSRDVGSNQPQHF | TGTGCCACCAGCAGGGATGTTGGTAGCAATCAGCCCCAGCATTTT | NA | NA | TRBJ1-5 | TRBV15
CASTVNSRGNTIYF | TGTGCCAGTACTGTGAACAGCCGGGGGAACACCATATATTTT | few | NA | TRBJ1-3 | TRBV19
CAWISDYTEAFF | TGTGCCTGGATTTCAGATTACACTGAAGCTTTCTTT | NA | NA | TRBJ1-1 | TRBV30
CASSLGGGKETQYF | TGCGCCAGCAGCCTCGGGGGGGGGAAAGAGACCCAGTACTTC | NA | TRBD2 | TRBJ2-5 | TRBV5-1
CASSLGGLAGYQETQYF | TGCGCCAGCAGCTTGGGGGGACTAGCGGGGTATCAAGAGACCCAGTACTTC | NA | TRBD2 | TRBJ2-5 | TRBV5-1
CASRLETSSEQYF | TGTGCCAGCAGATTAGAAACCTCTTCCGAGCAGTACTTC | NA | NA | TRBJ2-7 | TRBV7-8
CASSDQQGARYEQYF | TGTGCCAGCAGTGATCAACAGGGGGCGAGATACGAGCAGTACTTC | NA | TRBD1 | TRBJ2-7 | TRBV25-1
CASSLTRDRVGGYTF | TGTGCCAGCAGCCTGACCCGGGACAGGGTAGGAGGCTACACCTTC | NA | TRBD1 | TRBJ1-2 | TRBV6-6
CASSLGPDSYEQYF | TGTGCCAGCAGCTTAGGGCCAGATTCCTACGAGCAGTACTTC | NA | NA | TRBJ2-7 | TRBV11-3
CATEGDRSATEAFF | TGTGCCACCGAAGGCGACAGGTCGGCCACTGAAGCTTTCTTT | NA | NA | TRBJ1-1 | TRBV19
CAGTDSQGADTQYF | TGTGCCGGAACCGACAGTCAAGGTGCAGATACGCAGTATTTT | NA | NA | TRBJ2-3 | TRBV6-6
CASSQAIGFTYEQYF | TGTGCCAGCAGCCAAGCGATAGGGTTCACCTACGAGCAGTACTTC | NA | NA | TRBJ2-7 | TRBV14
CASSSTTGPGYGYTF | TGTGCCAGCAGCTCGACGACAGGGCCGGGTTATGGCTACACCTTC | NA | TRBD1 | TRBJ1-2 | TRBV7-2
CASSVVEQETQYF | TGTGCCAGCAGCGTAGTAGAGCAAGAGACCCAGTACTTC | NA | NA | TRBJ2-5 | TRBV9
CSVDNYNEQFF | TGCAGCGTTGACAACTACAATGAGCAGTTCTTC | NA | NA | TRBJ2-1 | TRBV29-1
CASSLSQGRETQYF | TGTGCCAGCAGCTTGTCACAGGGGAGAGAGACCCAGTACTTC | NA | TRBD1 | TRBJ2-5 | TRBV5-4
CASSEGVGQGLPLPYEQYF | TGTGCCAGCAGCGAAGGAGTGGGACAGGGTCTGCCCTTACCCTACGAGCAGTACTTC | NA | TRBD1 | TRBJ2-7 | TRBV9
CASRRGVATASSGANVLTF | TGTGCCAGCAGAAGGGGGGTCGCGACAGCCAGCTCTGGGGCCAACGTCCTGACTTTC | once | NA | TRBJ2-6 | TRBV11-2
CASSPGATNEKLFF | TGTGCCAGCAGCCCCGGGGCAACTAATGAAAAACTGTTTTTT | once | NA | TRBJ1-4 | TRBV7-9
CASSTGGGYGYTF | TGTGCCAGCTCCACGGGGGGAGGCTATGGCTACACCTTC | NA | NA | TRBJ1-2 | TRBV18
CASSQLGGEDGYTF | TGTGCCAGCAGCCAGCTAGGGGGCGAGGATGGCTACACCTTC | NA | TRBD1 | TRBJ1-2 | TRBV14
CASSSGGANSYEQYF | TGTGCCAGCAGCTCCGGGGGGGCAAATTCCTACGAGCAGTACTTC | NA | TRBD2 | TRBJ2-7 | TRBV7-9
CASSPRTGRNTEAFF | TGTGCCAGCAGCCCCCGGACAGGGAGGAACACTGAAGCTTTCTTT | NA | TRBD1 | TRBJ1-1 | TRBV7-2
CASSSGGTGELFF | TGCGCCAGCAGCTCCGGAGGCACCGGGGAGCTGTTTTTT | NA | NA | TRBJ2-2 | TRBV5-1
CASRKGRSGGYTF | TGTGCCAGCAGGAAGGGACGGTCGGGTGGCTACACCTTC | few | NA | TRBJ1-2 | TRBV28
CASSADRGHVNTEAFF | TGTGCCAGTAGTGCGGACAGGGGGCATGTGAACACTGAAGCTTTCTTT | few | TRBD1 | TRBJ1-1 | TRBV19
CASRIGGGRGNTEAFF | TGTGCCAGCCGGATTGGCGGGGGGCGCGGGAACACTGAAGCTTTCTTT | NA | NA | TRBJ1-1 | TRBV11-2
CASGVNYGYTF | TGTGCCAGCGGGGTAAACTATGGCTACACCTTC | NA | NA | TRBJ1-2 | TRBV28
CASSVGVGTDTQYF | TGTGCCAGCAGCGTAGGAGTGGGCACAGATACGCAGTATTTT | NA | NA | TRBJ2-3 | TRBV9
CASGKGAGAQETQYF | TGTGCCAGCGGAAAGGGAGCGGGGGCCCAAGAGACCCAGTACTTC | NA | TRBD2 | TRBJ2-5 | TRBV7-3
CASSEPGLVNEKLFF | TGTGCCAGCAGCGAACCGGGACTTGTAAATGAAAAACTGTTTTTT | NA | NA | TRBJ1-4 | TRBV6-1
CASSYSIDTEAFF | TGTGCCAGCAGTTACTCGATCGACACTGAAGCTTTCTTT | few | NA | TRBJ1-1 | TRBV6-5
CASSPTGGINEQYF | TGTGCCAGCAGCCCTACAGGGGGCATAAACGAGCAGTACTTC | NA | TRBD1 | TRBJ2-7 | TRBV7-3
CASSRGPATGELFF | TGTGCCAGCAGCCGTGGACCGGCAACCGGGGAGCTGTTTTTT | NA | NA | TRBJ2-2 | TRBV7-3
CATSAPRSSNEQFF | TGTGCCACCTCCGCCCCAAGGTCCAGCAATGAGCAGTTCTTC | once | NA | TRBJ2-1 | TRBV2
CASSLGGGNTEAFF | TGTGCCAGCAGCTTAGGCGGCGGGAACACTGAAGCTTTCTTT | NA | NA | TRBJ1-1 | TRBV11-2
CASSLDWGQLSVF | TGTGCCAGCAGCTTAGATTGGGGACAGCTGTCGGTCTTT | NA | TRBD1 | TRBJ1-1 | TRBV11-2
CASSAQREISGNTIYF | TGTGCCAGCAGTGCCCAAAGGGAGATCTCTGGAAACACCATATATTTT | once | NA | TRBJ1-3 | TRBV6-1
CSVVGSGGAGEQFF | TGCAGCGTTGTCGGAAGCGGGGGGGCCGGGGAGCAGTTCTTC | NA | TRBD2 | TRBJ2-1 | TRBV29-1